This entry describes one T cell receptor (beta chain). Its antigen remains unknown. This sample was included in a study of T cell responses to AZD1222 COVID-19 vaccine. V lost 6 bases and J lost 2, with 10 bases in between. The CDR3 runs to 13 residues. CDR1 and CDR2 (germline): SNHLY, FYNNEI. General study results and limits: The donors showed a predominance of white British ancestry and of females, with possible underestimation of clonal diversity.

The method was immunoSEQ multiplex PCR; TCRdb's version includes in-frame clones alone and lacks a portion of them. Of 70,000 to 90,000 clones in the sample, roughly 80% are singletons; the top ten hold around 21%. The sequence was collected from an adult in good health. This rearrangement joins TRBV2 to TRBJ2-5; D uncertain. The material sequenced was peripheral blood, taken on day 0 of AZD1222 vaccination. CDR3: CASSGTLQETQYF. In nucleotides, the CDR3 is TGTGCCAGCAGCGGTACGTTACAAGAGACCCAGTACTTC.